Shown below are 7 T cell receptor beta chains from a single sample sequenced in a study of T cell repertoires in aging, cancer and after chemotherapy. Peripheral blood genomic DNA, not sorted cells or RNA, was the template. A mixed TRB-A/B primer pool amplified rearranged TRB by multiplex touch-down PCR. TCRdb passed the multiplex PCR reads through MiXCR, listing each CDR3 protein once. The sample shows several thousand distinct CDR3 sequences, approximately 25% of them seen only once. Sequenced material: blood. The receptors were gathered from a human donor in good health.

As regards this clonotype: A read error may be the cause here, since a much bigger clone is one base away. The chain carries TRBV6-5 and TRBJ1-6; 9 bases line up with TRBD1. The CDR3 runs to 15 residues. Per the germline V gene, CDR1 is MNHEY and CDR2 is SVGAGI. The CDR3 loop is CASSRDRVGNSHLHF. The DNA of the CDR3 is TGTGCCAGCAGTCGGGACAGGGTTGGTAATTCACACCTCCACTTT.

V and J are TRBV5-1 and TRBJ2-3; D is perhaps TRBD2 (6 bases). This CDR3 is built from 17 residues. The V end lost 4 bases, the J end lost 4 bases, and 22 bases lay between the germline ends. Germline CDR1 reads SGHRS; CDR2 reads YFSETQ. CDR3: CASSPRGTTPGADTQYF. CDR3 nucleotides: TGCGCCAGCAGCCCCCGGGGGACCACCCCGGGCGCAGATACGCAGTATTTT.

The DNA of the CDR3 is TGTGCCAGCAGTCCAACAGGGAATCTGTACGAGCAGTACTTC. This gives the protein CASSPTGNLYEQYF. V gene TRBV28 combines with J gene TRBJ2-7, with D maybe TRBD1 (6 bases). Between the trimmed V and J ends, which lost 5 bases and 4 bases, there was a span of 15 bases. CDR3 length: 14 residues. Per the germline V gene, CDR1 is MDHEN and CDR2 is SYDVKM.

This clonotype was seen a handful of times. The chain recombines TRBV21-1 with TRBJ1-3. TRBV21-1 is deemed a pseudogene. The CDR3 contains 17 residues. The chain's CDR3 is CASSSALLPLSGNTIYF. The CDR3 DNA reads as TGTGCCAGCAGCAGCGCTCTTCTCCCACTCTCTGGAAACACCATATATTTT.

This clonotype occurred a few times. The gene calls are TRBV27 and TRBJ2-1; 8 bases fit TRBD2. V dropped 4 bases and J dropped 0; count of bases not matched to a gene: 20. The germline CDR1 and CDR2 sequences are MNHEY and SMNVEV (reference sequence). This CDR3 comprises 21 residues. In DNA, the CDR3 is TGTGCCAGCAGTTGGGGAATTCAGGGAGCGACTAGCGCACGCTCCTACAATGAGCAGTTCTTC. Translation: CASSWGIQGATSARSYNEQFF.

The V gene is TRBV7-2, the J gene TRBJ1-1, with 8 bases identical to TRBD1. This CDR3 comprises 14 residues. Unmatched junction bases numbered 4, after V lost 2 bases and J lost 5 bases. Germline CDR1 reads SGHTA; CDR2 reads FQGNSA. The CDR3 spells CASSLQGARTEAFF. The CDR3 DNA follows: TGTGCCAGCAGCTTACAGGGGGCGCGAACTGAAGCTTTCTTT.

For the CDR3, the DNA is TGTGCCAGCAGCTCCCGGGACAGGGGGTCCTACAATGAGCAGTTCTTC. It encodes CASSSRDRGSYNEQFF. The chain uses TRBV9 and TRBJ2-1, with 11 nucleotides matching TRBD1. The germline V gene encodes CDR1 SGDLS and CDR2 YYNGEE. V lost 4 bases and J lost 1; bases outside the gene matches: 4. The CDR3 runs 16 residues.